The entry that follows covers one T cell receptor (beta chain) sequence. In the authors' workflow: Reference gene primer amplification yielded estimated nucleated cell counts. Produced via immunoSEQ multiplex PCR; TCRdb's table is partial and in-frame only. V and J calls and clone size are copied from that table; D and trimming were computed from the DNA. Of about 30,000 clones in the sample, almost 90% are singletons; the top ten hold approximately 24%. The data originate from a study of blood T cell repertoires in COVID-19. On the study more broadly: Some COVID-19 samples were acute and others convalescent; all came from the United States, Italy and Spain. The analysed material was cDNA or gDNA that came from T cells, B-cell-depleted T cells, or PBMCs.

The V end was cut by 0 bases, the J end by 3 bases, with 7 bases between. The CDR3 contains 14 residues. Looked up from germline, CDR1 is SGHRS and CDR2 is YFSETQ. The receptor comes from a human donor in a cohort sampled during active COVID-19. The sample comprised peripheral blood. The chain employs TRBV5-1 and TRBJ2-1; TRBD2 is a possible D gene (6 bases). This CDR3 is CASSLAGDYNEQFF. CDR3 sequence (DNA): TGCGCCAGCAGCTTGGCGGGGGACTACAATGAGCAGTTCTTC. The full variable domain, with the rest looked up from reference TRBV5-1 and TRBJ2-1, is KAGVTQTPRYLIKTRGQQVTLSCSPISGHRSVSWYQQTPGQGLQFLFEYFSETQRNKGNFPGRFSGRQFSNSRSEMNVSTLELGDSALYLCASSLAGDYNEQFFGPGTRLTVL.